This passage covers 21 T cell receptor beta chains from one sample sequenced in a study of cytomegalovirus exposure and HLA in healthy donors. The study ran its PCR with 60 Vbeta and 13 Jbeta primers. The method was immunoSEQ multiplex PCR; TCRdb's version includes in-frame clones alone and lacks a portion of them. The sample holds roughly 100,000 clones, around 75% seen once. Material: PBMCs. These receptors all come from a man aged 45-60 years in good health and CMV-seronegative.

CDR3 DNA sequence: TGTGCCAGCTCACCTCCGACTAGCGGAATCAATGAGCAGTTCTTC. It translates to CASSPPTSGINEQFF. The V call is TRBV18, the J call TRBJ2-1, with 9 nucleotides matching TRBD2. The junction had 6 bases not matched to a gene; V was cut back by 3 bases and J by 6 bases. Germline V gene sequence: CDR1 KGHSH, CDR2 LQKENI. The CDR3 covers 15 residues.

V and J are TRBV28 and TRBJ1-5; weak D call: TRBD1 (5 bases). The CDR3 consists of 12 residues. Germline V gene sequence: CDR1 MDHEN, CDR2 SYDVKM. V was pared by 7 bases and J by 6 bases, with 10 bases between. The CDR3 coding sequence is TGTGCCAGCACTCAGCAGGGTCAGCCCCAGCATTTT. Translation: CASTQQGQPQHF.

The chain is built from TRBV4-1 and TRBJ2-2; 12 nucleotides align to TRBD2. Germline V lookup: CDR1 MGHRA, CDR2 YSYEKL. This CDR3 comprises 15 residues. Trimming at V came to 4 bases and at J to 8 bases, leaving 5 bases not matched to a gene. CDR3 sequence: CASSPRTSGAGELFF. In nucleotides, the CDR3 is TGCGCCAGCAGCCCTCGGACTAGCGGGGCTGGGGAGCTGTTTTTT.

V and J are TRBV27 and TRBJ2-5, with 9 bases fitting TRBD1. J gave up 3 bases and V 6 bases, and 8 bases lay outside the gene matches. The CDR3 covers 15 residues. CDR1 is MNHEY, CDR2 SMNVEV, per germline (reference sequence). CDR3 nucleotides: TGTGCCAGCAGCTCCGGGACAGGGTCCAAAGAGACCCAGTACTTC. Its protein product is CASSSGTGSKETQYF.

CDR3 region: CASRILIQGARGSPLHF. In DNA form, the CDR3 reads TGTGCCAGCCGGATACTAATACAGGGGGCAAGGGGTTCACCCCTCCACTTT. V is TRBV13 and J is TRBJ1-6; 9 positions agree with TRBD1. CDR1 and CDR2 (germline): PRHDT, FYEKMQ (reference sequence). The CDR3 runs to 17 residues. Trimming removed 8 bases from V and 9 bases from J; junction bases left unmatched: 17.

The rearrangement links TRBV28 to TRBJ2-4; 8 positions agree with TRBD2. CDR1 and CDR2 (germline): MDHEN, SYDVKM. The CDR3 sequence is 21 residues long. V was clipped by 4 bases and J by 3 bases; unmatched bases: 23. The CDR3 protein is CASSSYLGVKSGRLVKNIQYF. The DNA for the CDR3 is TGTGCCAGCAGTTCCTACCTAGGGGTCAAGAGCGGGAGATTAGTCAAAAACATTCAGTACTTC.

The rearrangement uses TRBV15 and TRBJ2-5; D is unclear. The germline V gene encodes CDR1 LNHNV and CDR2 YYDKDF (reference sequence). Trimming shortened V by 0 bases and J by 2 bases, and 7 bases separated the two germline ends. The CDR3 spans 14 residues. The CDR3 loop reads CATSRDFQQETQYF. CDR3 DNA sequence: TGTGCCACCAGCAGAGATTTCCAGCAAGAGACCCAGTACTTC. The whole variable domain, remainder taken from reference TRBV15 and TRBJ2-5, is DAMVIQNPRYQVTQFGKPVTLSCSQTLNHNVMYWYQQKSSQAPKLLFHYYDKDFNNEADTPDNFQSRRPNTSFCFLDIRSPGLGDTAMYLCATSRDFQQETQYFGPGTRLLVL.

The chain carries TRBV6-6 and TRBJ1-5, with D tentatively TRBD1 (5 bases). Germline CDR1 reads MNHNY; CDR2 reads SVGAGI (reference sequence). The CDR3 is 16 residues long. Trimming pared 6 bases from V and 0 bases from J, leaving 15 bases between. The CDR3 protein is CASSPRGRNSNQPQHF. CDR3 DNA sequence: TGTGCCAGCAGCCCAAGGGGCAGGAATAGCAATCAGCCCCAGCATTTT.

The chain uses TRBV6-5 and TRBJ1-2; no clear D. CDR1 MNHEY and CDR2 SVGAGI come from the germline V gene. The CDR3 runs to 13 residues. V lost 4 bases to trimming and J lost 6 bases, with 12 bases between them. CDR3 in DNA: TGTGCCAGCAGTTTCGCAGTCTCTGATGGCTACACCTTC. It translates to CASSFAVSDGYTF.

This chain uses TRBV10-1 with TRBJ2-3, with D tentatively TRBD2 (6 bases). Trimming removed 5 bases at V and 1 base at J, with 13 bases between. This CDR3 spans 15 amino acids. Germline values: CDR1 WNHNN, CDR2 SYGVQD (reference sequence). The DNA of the CDR3 is TGCGCCAGCAGTTCTTCTAGCGACGGCACAGATACGCAGTATTTT. It codes for CASSSSSDGTDTQYF.

This sequence joins TRBV9 and TRBJ2-2; possibly TRBD1 for D (7 bases). V gave up 5 bases and J gave up 2 bases, with 16 bases separating them. Germline CDR1 reads SGDLS; CDR2 reads YYNGEE. CDR3 size: 16 residues. Here the CDR3 reads CASRKSTGTNTGELFF. CDR3 bases: TGTGCCAGCAGGAAATCGACAGGGACTAACACCGGGGAGCTGTTTTTT.

V and J are TRBV15 and TRBJ2-1; the match to TRBD2 covers 7 bases. CDR1 is LNHNV and CDR2 is YYDKDF in the germline V gene (reference sequence). Trimming took 5 bases from V and 4 from J; bases not matched to a gene: 8. CDR3 size: 15 residues. The DNA for the CDR3 is TGTGCCACCAGCGGACCCGGGACTAATTACAATGAGCAGTTCTTC. It codes for CATSGPGTNYNEQFF. Variable domain in full (rest from reference TRBV15 and TRBJ2-1): DAMVIQNPRYQVTQFGKPVTLSCSQTLNHNVMYWYQQKSSQAPKLLFHYYDKDFNNEADTPDNFQSRRPNTSFCFLDIRSPGLGDTAMYLCATSGPGTNYNEQFFGPGTRLTVL.

This clone appeared a single time. V is TRBV28 and J is TRBJ1-2, with D possibly TRBD1 on 5 matching bases. This CDR3 is built from 13 residues. The germline V gene encodes CDR1 MDHEN and CDR2 SYDVKM. Trimming cost V 7 bases and J 8 bases, with 17 bases left between them. The CDR3 sequence is CASTGVGLRGYTF. In nucleotides, the CDR3 is TGTGCCAGCACGGGGGTGGGGTTACGGGGCTACACCTTC.

This chain uses TRBV6-1 with TRBJ1-4; 10 nucleotides line up with TRBD1. The CDR3 runs 17 residues. V gave up 6 bases and J gave up 0 bases; unmatched junction bases: 7. Per the germline V gene, CDR1 is MNHNS and CDR2 is SASEGT. The CDR3 DNA reads as TGTGCCAGCAGCGAACCCGGGACAGGGGCAACTAATGAAAAACTGTTTTTT. This codes for CASSEPGTGATNEKLFF.

J is TRBJ2-7 and V is TRBV2; 9 bases agree with TRBD1. This CDR3 comprises 14 residues. Trimming took 4 bases from V and 4 from J; bases not matched to a gene: 5. The germline V gene has CDR1 SNHLY and CDR2 FYNNEI. The CDR3 DNA reads TGTGCCAGCAGTGGGCGACAGGGGGGTTACGAGCAGTACTTC. Protein sequence: CASSGRQGGYEQYF.

The chain uses TRBV14 and TRBJ1-1; a possible D gene is TRBD1 (5 bases). The length of the CDR3 is 12 residues. Germline CDR1 SGHDN, CDR2 FVKESK. Trimming shortened V by 4 bases and J by 6 bases, and 9 bases separated the two germline ends. The CDR3 DNA sequence: TGTGCCAGCAGCCCCAGGGCTTCTGAAGCTTTCTTT. It is translated as CASSPRASEAFF.

V and J are TRBV4-1 and TRBJ1-4, with D unclear. Trimming removed 1 base at V and 0 bases at J, with 9 bases between. Germline V gene lookup returns CDR1 MGHRA and CDR2 YSYEKL. The length of the CDR3 is 16 residues. CDR3 sequence: CASSQGQQTTNEKLFF. CDR3 bases: TGCGCCAGCAGCCAAGGACAACAGACAACTAATGAAAAACTGTTTTTT.

V is TRBV7-8 and J is TRBJ2-2, with TRBD1 matching 8 bases. Germline trimming cut 3 bases from V and 8 bases from J; bases unmatched to any gene: 11. Per germline, CDR1 SGHVS and CDR2 FQNEAQ. This CDR3 has 16 residues. CDR3 DNA: TGTGCCAGCAGCTTCGGGGACAGGAATCCCCTGGGGGAGCTGTTTTTT. It encodes CASSFGDRNPLGELFF.

This sequence joins TRBV5-1 and TRBJ2-7, with 9 bases fitting TRBD1. Germline CDR1 reads SGHRS; CDR2 reads YFSETQ. This CDR3 comprises 16 residues. The junction had 11 bases not matched to a gene; V was cut back by 4 bases and J by 3 bases. The CDR3 DNA reads TGCGCCAGCAGCCACGGACAGGGGACGAACAACTACGAGCAGTACTTC. It encodes CASSHGQGTNNYEQYF.

For this clone: At one of its ends the junction is not consistent with the germline gene, which may arise from a read error. The rearrangement links TRBV7-3 to TRBJ2-1; 8 bases agree with TRBD2. The germline gives CDR1 SGHTA, CDR2 FQGTGA. The CDR3 contains 14 residues. This chain's CDR3 is CASSRGRGANERFF. Here the CDR3 DNA reads TGTGCCAGCAGCCGGGGGCGGGGGGCCAATGAGCGGTTCTTC.

The chain has TRBV7-9 and TRBJ2-1; TRBD2 matches at 8 bases. This CDR3 contains 14 residues. Germline CDR1 reads SEHNR; CDR2 reads FQNEAQ (reference sequence). Trimming took 10 bases from V and 4 from J; bases not matched to a gene: 9. The CDR3 protein is CATPSTSGYNEQFF. CDR3 coding DNA: TGTGCCACCCCCAGTACTAGCGGATACAATGAGCAGTTCTTC. The whole variable domain, filled in from reference TRBV7-9 and TRBJ2-1, reads DTGVSQNPRHKITKRGQNVTFRCDPISEHNRLYWYRQTLGQGPEFLTYFQNEAQLEKSRLLSDRFSAERPKGSFSTLEIQRTEQGDSAMYLCATPSTSGYNEQFFGPGTRLTVL.